The entry below describes one TCR beta chain. TCRdb re-called the 5' RACE reads with MiXCR, one entry per CDR3 protein. The table records 150,000 to 200,000 distinct CDR3 sequences, about 28% of them present only once. These data are taken from a study of T-cell memory formation after mild COVID-19. The germline CDR1 and CDR2 sequences are MGHDK and SYGVNS. V was pared by 4 bases and J by 3 bases, with 3 bases of the junction left unmatched. The length of the CDR3 is 15 residues. Sequenced sample: PBMCs or a T cell subset sorted from them (not recorded which). This receptor was taken from an adult woman who had mild COVID-19 (a few samples of this study predate the infection). Cell type and time point are not known. The chain combines TRBV25-1 with TRBJ2-6; 7 bases are shared with TRBD1. The chain's CDR3 is CASSGGGFGANVLTF. DNA for the CDR3: TGTGCCAGCAGTGGAGGGGGCTTTGGGGCCAACGTCCTGACTTTC.